This T cell receptor beta chain was captured in a study of PD-1 blockade in mismatch repair-deficient tumors. Overall study findings and caveats: Tumor-resident clones, often undetectable pretreatment in blood, expanded then contracted after pembrolizumab.

The table came from immunoSEQ multiplex PCR; TCRdb's copy has only in-frame clones and leaves some out. Counted here are approximately 25,000 clones, under 85% occurring once; the ten biggest clones make up about 19%. This clone appeared a few times. Its antigen remains unidentified. Mismatch repair deficiency was confirmed in all patients, by PCR or immunohistochemistry. TCR sequencing covered a few patients who responded to pembrolizumab. The CDR3 length is 15 residues. CDR1 and CDR2 from the germline V gene are ENHRY and SYGVKD. With 5 bases clipped from V and 4 bases from J, the junction kept 7 bases outside the gene matches.

The specimen was peripheral blood, collected 12 weeks after starting pembrolizumab. This chain links TRBV10-3 with TRBJ1-5; 8 bases align to TRBD1. The source is an adult with mismatch repair-deficient cancer. CDR3 amino acids: CAISQTGGINQPQHF. The CDR3 bases are TGTGCCATCAGTCAAACAGGGGGTATAAATCAGCCCCAGCATTTT.